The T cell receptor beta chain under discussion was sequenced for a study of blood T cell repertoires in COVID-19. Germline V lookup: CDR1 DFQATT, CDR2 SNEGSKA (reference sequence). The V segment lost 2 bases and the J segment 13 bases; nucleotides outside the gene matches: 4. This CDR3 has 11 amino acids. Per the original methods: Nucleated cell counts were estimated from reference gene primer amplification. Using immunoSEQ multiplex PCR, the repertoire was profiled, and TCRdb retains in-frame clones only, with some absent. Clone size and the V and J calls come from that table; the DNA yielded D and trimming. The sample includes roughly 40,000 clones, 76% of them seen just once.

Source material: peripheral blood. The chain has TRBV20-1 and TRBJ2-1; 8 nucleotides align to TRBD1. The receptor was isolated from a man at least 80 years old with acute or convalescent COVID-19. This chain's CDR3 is CSARYRGSQFF. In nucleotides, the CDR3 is TGCAGTGCTAGATACAGGGGGTCCCAGTTCTTC.